These T cell receptor beta chains were read from a single sample in a study of cytomegalovirus exposure and HLA in healthy donors. Libraries were prepared by immunoSEQ multiplex PCR; TCRdb keeps only in-frame clonotypes and omits some of them. The table records tens of thousands of clones, under 85% of them present only once. The sequenced sample consisted of PBMCs. The receptors stem from a woman under 40 in good health and CMV-seronegative. Both conserved end residues are part of each CDR3. A D gene is named only where the DNA matches it firmly. Not every row has a clone size; where given, it reads once, few, many or a size class.

clone_size: .; j_call: TRBJ1-5; v_call: TRBV6-5; d_call: .; cdr3_nt: TGTGCCAGCAGTACGGGACGAGCAGGGGCCCAGCATTTT; cdr3_aa: CASSTGRAGAQHF
clone_size: .; j_call: TRBJ1-2; v_call: TRBV29-1; d_call: .; cdr3_nt: TGCAGCGGGGGGGACGAAAACTATGGCTACACCTTC; cdr3_aa: CSGGDENYGYTF
clone_size: .; j_call: TRBJ2-1; v_call: TRBV29-1; d_call: .; cdr3_nt: TGCAGCGTCGGGACTGACTACAATGAGCAGTTCTTC; cdr3_aa: CSVGTDYNEQFF
clone_size: .; j_call: TRBJ2-1; v_call: TRBV19; d_call: TRBD2; cdr3_nt: TGTGCCAGTAGTATCGCGGGAGATAATAATAATGAGCAGTTCTTC; cdr3_aa: CASSIAGDNNNEQFF
clone_size: .; j_call: TRBJ2-1; v_call: TRBV5-8; d_call: TRBD2; cdr3_nt: TGTGCCAGCAAGGGGGGACTAGCGGGTCCCAGCTCCTACAATGAGCAGTTCTTC; cdr3_aa: CASKGGLAGPSSYNEQFF
clone_size: few; j_call: TRBJ1-6; v_call: TRBV19; d_call: .; cdr3_nt: TGTGCCAGTAGTATTTACAGGGAAGGAGGCTCACCCCTCCACTTT; cdr3_aa: CASSIYREGGSPLHF
clone_size: few; j_call: TRBJ1-6; v_call: TRBV11-3; d_call: .; cdr3_nt: TGTGCCAGCAGCTCCGGCTCCTATAATTCACCCCTCCACTTT; cdr3_aa: CASSSGSYNSPLHF
clone_size: .; j_call: TRBJ2-7; v_call: TRBV19; d_call: .; cdr3_nt: TGTGCCAGTAGATCTGGGAGCTCCTACGAGCAGTACTTC; cdr3_aa: CASRSGSSYEQYF
clone_size: .; j_call: TRBJ1-4; v_call: TRBV2; d_call: .; cdr3_nt: TGTGCCAGCAGATCCCCCCGGGGGGCTAATGAAAAACTGTTTTTT; cdr3_aa: CASRSPRGANEKLFF
clone_size: once; j_call: TRBJ2-2; v_call: TRBV10-3; d_call: .; cdr3_nt: TGTGCCGTACGACAGAACACCGGGGAGCTGTTTTTT; cdr3_aa: CAVRQNTGELFF
clone_size: .; j_call: TRBJ1-1; v_call: TRBV14; d_call: .; cdr3_nt: TGTGCCAGCAGCCAAGATGCGTCGGGGTGGAACACTGAAGCTTTCTTT; cdr3_aa: CASSQDASGWNTEAFF
clone_size: .; j_call: TRBJ1-1; v_call: TRBV19; d_call: .; cdr3_nt: TGTGCCAGTAGTATTGTGAACGGGAACACTGAAGCTTTCTTT; cdr3_aa: CASSIVNGNTEAFF
clone_size: .; j_call: TRBJ1-3; v_call: TRBV2; d_call: .; cdr3_nt: TGTGCCAGCAGTGAACTCTATTTTAAATGGGACCCGAGCCCTTCTACTCTAGCGAACACCATATATTTT; cdr3_aa: CASSELYFKWDPSPSTLANTIYF
clone_size: .; j_call: TRBJ1-5; v_call: TRBV25-1; d_call: .; cdr3_nt: TGTGCCAGCAGTGAGGGGGGGGCGGGAAATCAGCCCCAGCATTTT; cdr3_aa: CASSEGGAGNQPQHF
clone_size: .; j_call: TRBJ2-3; v_call: TRBV19; d_call: TRBD2; cdr3_nt: TGTGCCAGTAGTAAATGGGTAGCGGGAATCACAGATACGCAGTATTTT; cdr3_aa: CASSKWVAGITDTQYF
clone_size: .; j_call: TRBJ1-2; v_call: TRBV5-1; d_call: TRBD1; cdr3_nt: TGCGCCAGCAGCCTTGGGGGACAGGGGAGCTATGGCTACACCTTC; cdr3_aa: CASSLGGQGSYGYTF
clone_size: once; j_call: TRBJ2-7; v_call: TRBV7-9; d_call: TRBD2; cdr3_nt: TGTGCCAGCAGCTTAACTTCGGGGGGGATCTACGAGCAGTACTTC; cdr3_aa: CASSLTSGGIYEQYF
clone_size: .; j_call: TRBJ1-1; v_call: TRBV7-2; d_call: TRBD1; cdr3_nt: TGTGCCAGCAGCTTCACACCCTCGACAGGGAGGACTGAAGCTTTCTTT; cdr3_aa: CASSFTPSTGRTEAFF
clone_size: .; j_call: TRBJ1-1; v_call: TRBV4-1; d_call: .; cdr3_nt: TGCGCCAGCAGCCAACTACAGGGTAACACTGAAGCTTTCTTT; cdr3_aa: CASSQLQGNTEAFF
clone_size: .; j_call: TRBJ2-1; v_call: TRBV6-5; d_call: .; cdr3_nt: TGTGCCAGCAGTTCCCCCGCGGGCGGGAAGAATGAGCAGTTCTTC; cdr3_aa: CASSSPAGGKNEQFF
clone_size: .; j_call: TRBJ2-1; v_call: TRBV5-1; d_call: TRBD2; cdr3_nt: TGCGCCAGCAGCTTTACTAGCGGGAGCTCCCCCTACAATGAGCAGTTCTTC; cdr3_aa: CASSFTSGSSPYNEQFF
clone_size: .; j_call: TRBJ2-3; v_call: TRBV7-9; d_call: .; cdr3_nt: TGTGCCAGCAGCTCCCAGGGAACAGATACGCAGTATTTT; cdr3_aa: CASSSQGTDTQYF
clone_size: .; j_call: TRBJ1-1; v_call: TRBV9; d_call: TRBD1; cdr3_nt: TGTGCCAGCAGCGTACAGGGGGCTGACACTGAAGCTTTCTTT; cdr3_aa: CASSVQGADTEAFF
clone_size: few; j_call: TRBJ1-1; v_call: TRBV10-3; d_call: .; cdr3_nt: TGTGCCATCAGTGAGGGCAGGGCGGCTGAAGCTTTCTTT; cdr3_aa: CAISEGRAAEAFF
clone_size: .; j_call: TRBJ1-2; v_call: TRBV7-9; d_call: TRBD1; cdr3_nt: TGTGCCAGCAGCCCGCCGCTTCGACAGGGTGGTGGCTACACCTTC; cdr3_aa: CASSPPLRQGGGYTF
clone_size: .; j_call: TRBJ1-1; v_call: TRBV4-3; d_call: .; cdr3_nt: TGCGCCAGCAGCCAAGATTCGGGAACCAACGCTTTCTTT; cdr3_aa: CASSQDSGTNAFF
clone_size: .; j_call: TRBJ2-3; v_call: TRBV19; d_call: TRBD1; cdr3_nt: TGTGCCAGTAGCCCTCGCGAGGGGGCTGATACGCAGTATTTT; cdr3_aa: CASSPREGADTQYF
clone_size: once; j_call: TRBJ2-1; v_call: TRBV21-1; d_call: .; cdr3_nt: TGTGCCAGCAACATCCACCGGGACTCCCCCACACCGAATGAGCAGTTCTTC; cdr3_aa: CASNIHRDSPTPNEQFF
clone_size: few; j_call: TRBJ1-6; v_call: TRBV30; d_call: .; cdr3_nt: TGTGCCTGGAGTATGGACTTTCCAAGCTCCTATAATTCACCCCTCCACTTT; cdr3_aa: CAWSMDFPSSYNSPLHF
clone_size: .; j_call: TRBJ2-5; v_call: TRBV9; d_call: TRBD1; cdr3_nt: TGTGCCAGCAGCTTAGGACAGGGGATAATGCAGACCCAGTACTTC; cdr3_aa: CASSLGQGIMQTQYF
clone_size: once; j_call: TRBJ1-5; v_call: TRBV6-1; d_call: TRBD1; cdr3_nt: TGTGCCAGCAGTGGCTGGACAGGGAATGGACAGCCCCAGCATTTT; cdr3_aa: CASSGWTGNGQPQHF
clone_size: .; j_call: TRBJ2-7; v_call: TRBV9; d_call: TRBD1; cdr3_nt: TGTGCCAGCAGCGAATCAAGACAGGGATGGGGCGAGCAGTACTTC; cdr3_aa: CASSESRQGWGEQYF
clone_size: .; j_call: TRBJ1-4; v_call: TRBV19; d_call: TRBD1; cdr3_nt: TGTGCCAGTAGGCCTGAAGGACAGGGGACAACAACTAATGAAAAACTGTTTTTT; cdr3_aa: CASRPEGQGTTTNEKLFF
clone_size: .; j_call: TRBJ1-2; v_call: TRBV7-8; d_call: .; cdr3_nt: TGTGCCAGCAGCTTAGAGGCAGGGTTTAACTATGGCTACACCTTC; cdr3_aa: CASSLEAGFNYGYTF
clone_size: .; j_call: TRBJ2-2; v_call: TRBV6-1; d_call: .; cdr3_nt: TGTGCCAGCAGTGCCCACACGAACACCGGGGAGCTGTTTTTT; cdr3_aa: CASSAHTNTGELFF
clone_size: .; j_call: TRBJ2-3; v_call: TRBV10-3; d_call: TRBD1; cdr3_nt: TGTGCCATCAGTGACTGGGGACAGGCTAAAACAGATACGCAGTATTTT; cdr3_aa: CAISDWGQAKTDTQYF
clone_size: .; j_call: TRBJ1-3; v_call: TRBV30; d_call: .; cdr3_nt: TGTGCCTGGACCACTAGAGCGAAAACGGGAAACACCATATATTTT; cdr3_aa: CAWTTRAKTGNTIYF
clone_size: .; j_call: TRBJ2-1; v_call: TRBV28; d_call: TRBD2; cdr3_nt: TGTGCCAGCAGTATCTGGACTAGCAGTCACAATGAGCAGTTCTTC; cdr3_aa: CASSIWTSSHNEQFF
clone_size: .; j_call: TRBJ2-3; v_call: TRBV5-4; d_call: TRBD2; cdr3_nt: TGTGCCAGCAGCTTGGGTGGGACTAACACAGATACGCAGTATTTT; cdr3_aa: CASSLGGTNTDTQYF
clone_size: .; j_call: TRBJ1-2; v_call: TRBV6-6; d_call: .; cdr3_nt: TGTGCCAGCAGTTTAAATGGGGGCGCCAACGGTGGCTACACCTTC; cdr3_aa: CASSLNGGANGGYTF
clone_size: few; j_call: TRBJ2-1; v_call: TRBV19; d_call: .; cdr3_nt: TGTGCCAGTAGTATATTAGAGGAGCAGTTCTTC; cdr3_aa: CASSILEEQFF
clone_size: .; j_call: TRBJ1-3; v_call: TRBV5-4; d_call: TRBD1; cdr3_nt: TGTGCCAGCAGCACCAAGACAGGGGTCGGAAACACCATATATTTT; cdr3_aa: CASSTKTGVGNTIYF
clone_size: few; j_call: TRBJ2-5; v_call: TRBV7-9; d_call: TRBD2; cdr3_nt: TGTGCCAGCAGCCGGACTAGCGGGTTTCAAGAGACCCAGTACTTC; cdr3_aa: CASSRTSGFQETQYF
clone_size: .; j_call: TRBJ2-3; v_call: TRBV5-6; d_call: TRBD2; cdr3_nt: TGTGCCAGCATACTAGCGAGGGGACCGAGCACAGATACGCAGTATTTT; cdr3_aa: CASILARGPSTDTQYF
clone_size: .; j_call: TRBJ1-4; v_call: TRBV27; d_call: .; cdr3_nt: TGTGCCAGCAGTTCTGACCGGAGTAATGAAAAACTGTTTTTT; cdr3_aa: CASSSDRSNEKLFF
clone_size: .; j_call: TRBJ1-6; v_call: TRBV19; d_call: TRBD1; cdr3_nt: TGTGCCAGTAAGAGGGGGCTAGAGTCACCCCTCCACTTT; cdr3_aa: CASKRGLESPLHF
clone_size: once; j_call: TRBJ2-2; v_call: TRBV2; d_call: .; cdr3_nt: TGTGCCAGCAGGGGGGAGGTGGCCGGGGAGCTGTTTTTT; cdr3_aa: CASRGEVAGELFF
clone_size: once; j_call: TRBJ2-2; v_call: TRBV27; d_call: .; cdr3_nt: TGTGCCAGCAGTTCGCGGGGCTTGGGAGCCGGGGAGCTGTTTTTT; cdr3_aa: CASSSRGLGAGELFF
clone_size: .; j_call: TRBJ1-2; v_call: TRBV19; d_call: .; cdr3_nt: TGTGCCAGTAGTATTCCCCTGGAGGTCTATGGCTACACCTTC; cdr3_aa: CASSIPLEVYGYTF
clone_size: .; j_call: TRBJ2-1; v_call: TRBV7-9; d_call: TRBD2; cdr3_nt: TGTGCCAGCAGCTTAACGGGACTAGCGGACAATGAGCAGTTCTTC; cdr3_aa: CASSLTGLADNEQFF
clone_size: .; j_call: TRBJ1-1; v_call: TRBV11-2; d_call: .; cdr3_nt: TGTGCCAGCAGCTTAGTGACAGCCTATGAAGCTTTCTTT; cdr3_aa: CASSLVTAYEAFF
clone_size: once; j_call: TRBJ2-3; v_call: TRBV7-2; d_call: .; cdr3_nt: TGTGCCAGCAGCCCTGCTAGTCGAACAGATACGCAGTATTTT; cdr3_aa: CASSPASRTDTQYF
clone_size: .; j_call: TRBJ1-6; v_call: TRBV11-3; d_call: .; cdr3_nt: TGTGCCAGCAGCTTAGGTCGACAGAATAATTCACCCCTCCACTTT; cdr3_aa: CASSLGRQNNSPLHF
clone_size: .; j_call: TRBJ1-1; v_call: TRBV4-1; d_call: TRBD1; cdr3_nt: TGCGCCAGCAGCCTCGGGACAGGGGCCCCTGAAGCTTTCTTT; cdr3_aa: CASSLGTGAPEAFF